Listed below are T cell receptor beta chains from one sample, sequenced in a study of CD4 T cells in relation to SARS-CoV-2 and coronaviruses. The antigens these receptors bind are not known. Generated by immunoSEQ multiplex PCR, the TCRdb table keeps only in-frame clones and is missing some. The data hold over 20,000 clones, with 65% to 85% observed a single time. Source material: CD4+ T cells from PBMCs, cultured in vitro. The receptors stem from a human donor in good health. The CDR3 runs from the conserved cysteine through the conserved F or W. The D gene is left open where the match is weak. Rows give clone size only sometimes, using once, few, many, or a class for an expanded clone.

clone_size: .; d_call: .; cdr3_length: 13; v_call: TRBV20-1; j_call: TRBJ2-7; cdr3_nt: TGCAGTGCTAGTGGGCAGGCCTCCTACGAGCAGTACTTC; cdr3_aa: CSASGQASYEQYF
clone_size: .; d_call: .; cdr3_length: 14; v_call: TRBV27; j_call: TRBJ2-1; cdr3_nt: TGTGCCAGCAGTCTCGGACCGTTCTACAATGAGCAGTTCTTC; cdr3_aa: CASSLGPFYNEQFF
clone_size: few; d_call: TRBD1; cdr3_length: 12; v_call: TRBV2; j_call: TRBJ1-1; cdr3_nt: TGTGCCAGCAGTCTAGAGGGACAGCGGGCTTTCTTT; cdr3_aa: CASSLEGQRAFF
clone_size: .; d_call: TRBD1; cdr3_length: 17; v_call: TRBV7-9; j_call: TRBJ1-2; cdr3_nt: TGTGCCAGCAGCTTAAATTTCCCTACGACAGGGAGCTATGGCTACACCTTC; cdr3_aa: CASSLNFPTTGSYGYTF
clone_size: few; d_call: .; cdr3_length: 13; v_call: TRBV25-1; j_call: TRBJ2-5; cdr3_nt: TGTGCCAGCAGTGACCCCAATGCGGAGACCCAGTACTTC; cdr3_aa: CASSDPNAETQYF
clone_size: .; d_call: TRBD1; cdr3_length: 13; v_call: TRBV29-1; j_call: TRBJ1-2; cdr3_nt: TGCAGCGCCGGAGGTGGACAGGACTATGGCTACACCTTC; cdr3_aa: CSAGGGQDYGYTF
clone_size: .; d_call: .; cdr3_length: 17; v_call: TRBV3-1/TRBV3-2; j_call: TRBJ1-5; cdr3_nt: TGTGCCAGCAACTCCCATGGACAGTTTCATAGCAATCAGCCCCAGCATTTT; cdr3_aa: CASNSHGQFHSNQPQHF
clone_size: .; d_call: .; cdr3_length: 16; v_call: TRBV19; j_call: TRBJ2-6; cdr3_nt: TGTGCCAGTAGTATAGGGCCCCAGCCAGGGGCCAACGTCCTGACTTTC; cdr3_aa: CASSIGPQPGANVLTF
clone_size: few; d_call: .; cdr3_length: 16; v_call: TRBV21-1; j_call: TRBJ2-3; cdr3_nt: TGTGCCAGCAGCAAACCGAGGCAGGGTATCACAGATACGCAGTATTTT; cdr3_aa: CASSKPRQGITDTQYF
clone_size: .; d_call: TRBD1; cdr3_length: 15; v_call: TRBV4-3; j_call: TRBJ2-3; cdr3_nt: TGCGCCAGCAGCCACAGACAGGGGCCAACAGATACGCAGTATTTT; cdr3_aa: CASSHRQGPTDTQYF
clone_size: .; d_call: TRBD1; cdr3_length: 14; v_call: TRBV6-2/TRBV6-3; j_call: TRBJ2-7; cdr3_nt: TGTGCCAGCAGTTGGGACAGGGGGCCCTACGAGCAGTACTTC; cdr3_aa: CASSWDRGPYEQYF
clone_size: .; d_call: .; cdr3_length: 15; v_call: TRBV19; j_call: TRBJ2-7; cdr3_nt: TGTGCCAGTAAGTTTGGGGGGGCCAATAACTACGAGCAGTACTTC; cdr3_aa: CASKFGGANNYEQYF
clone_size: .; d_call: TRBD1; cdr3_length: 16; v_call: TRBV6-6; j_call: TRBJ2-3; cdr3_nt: TGTGCCAGCAGTTACCAAGGCAGGGGGCATGTAGATACGCAGTATTTT; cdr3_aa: CASSYQGRGHVDTQYF
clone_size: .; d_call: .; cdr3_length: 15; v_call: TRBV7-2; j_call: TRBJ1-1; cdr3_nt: TGTGCCAGCAGAGAAGACAGGTCCTCTGGGACTGAAGCTTTCTTT; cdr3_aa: CASREDRSSGTEAFF
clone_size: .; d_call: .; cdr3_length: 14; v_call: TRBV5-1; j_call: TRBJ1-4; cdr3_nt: TGCGCCAGCAGTTCCCAGGGGTTTCGGGAAAAACTGTTTTTT; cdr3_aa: CASSSQGFREKLFF
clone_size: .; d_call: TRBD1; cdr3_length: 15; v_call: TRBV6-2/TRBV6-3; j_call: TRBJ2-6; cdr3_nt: TGTGCCAGCAGTTACCAGGGGGATAGGGCCAACGTCCTGACTTTC; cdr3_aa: CASSYQGDRANVLTF
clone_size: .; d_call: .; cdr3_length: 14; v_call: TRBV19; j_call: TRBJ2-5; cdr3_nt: TGTGCCAGTAGTGTCAGGGCCGCTGGGGAGACCCAGTACTTC; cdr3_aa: CASSVRAAGETQYF
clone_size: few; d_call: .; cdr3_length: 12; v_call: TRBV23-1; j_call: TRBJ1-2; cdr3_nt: TGCGCCAGCAGTCCCTTCTACTATGGCTACACCTTC; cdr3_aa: CASSPFYYGYTF
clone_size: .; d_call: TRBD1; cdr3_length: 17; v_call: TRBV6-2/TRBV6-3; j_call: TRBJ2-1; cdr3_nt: TGTGCCAGCAGTTACCGAGAGGGGACAGGGTCGTGGAATGAGCAGTTCTTC; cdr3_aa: CASSYREGTGSWNEQFF
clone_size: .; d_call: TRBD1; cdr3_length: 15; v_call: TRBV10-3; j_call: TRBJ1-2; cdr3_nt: TGTGCCATCCCTTCGGGACAGGGTAGTACTTATGGCTACACCTTC; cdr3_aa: CAIPSGQGSTYGYTF
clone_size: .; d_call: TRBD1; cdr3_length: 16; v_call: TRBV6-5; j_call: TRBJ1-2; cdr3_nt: TGTGCCAGCAGTTACGCGGGACAGTCCGCTAACTATGGCTACACCTTC; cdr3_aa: CASSYAGQSANYGYTF
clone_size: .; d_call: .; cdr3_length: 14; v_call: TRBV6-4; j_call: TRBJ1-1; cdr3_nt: TGTGCCAGCAGTCGGACAGAGATGAACACTGAAGCTTTCTTT; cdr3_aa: CASSRTEMNTEAFF
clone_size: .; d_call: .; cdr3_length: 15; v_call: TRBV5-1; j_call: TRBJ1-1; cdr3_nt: TGCGCCAGCAGCTCCTTCCCGGGAAGGAACACTGAAGCTTTCTTT; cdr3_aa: CASSSFPGRNTEAFF
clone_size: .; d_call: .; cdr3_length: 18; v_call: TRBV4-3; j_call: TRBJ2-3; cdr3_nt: TGCGCCAGCAGCCCAAACCCCGCCGGTGTGGGTGTCGCAGATACGCAGTATTTT; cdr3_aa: CASSPNPAGVGVADTQYF
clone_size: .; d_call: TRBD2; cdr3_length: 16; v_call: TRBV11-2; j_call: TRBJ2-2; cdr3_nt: TGTGCCAGCAGCCCAACGGCGGGAGGGCAGGCCGGGGAGCTGTTTTTT; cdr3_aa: CASSPTAGGQAGELFF
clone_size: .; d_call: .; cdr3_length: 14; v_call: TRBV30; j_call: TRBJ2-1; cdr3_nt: TGTGCCTGGAGCATATGGAAGGGAAAGAATGAGCAGTTCTTC; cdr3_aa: CAWSIWKGKNEQFF
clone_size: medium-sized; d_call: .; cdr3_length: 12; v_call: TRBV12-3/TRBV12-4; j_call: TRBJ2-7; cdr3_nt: TGTGCCAGCAGTTCACCCCATGGGGAGCAGTACTTC; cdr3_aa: CASSSPHGEQYF
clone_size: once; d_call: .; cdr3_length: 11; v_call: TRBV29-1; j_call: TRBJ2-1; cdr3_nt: TGCAGCGTTGAGCCCGGCAATGAGCAGTTCTTC; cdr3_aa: CSVEPGNEQFF
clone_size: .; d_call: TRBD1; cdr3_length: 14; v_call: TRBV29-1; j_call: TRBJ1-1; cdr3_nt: TGCAGCGGTAAGGGCAGGGGGCAGAACACTGAAGCTTTCTTT; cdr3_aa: CSGKGRGQNTEAFF
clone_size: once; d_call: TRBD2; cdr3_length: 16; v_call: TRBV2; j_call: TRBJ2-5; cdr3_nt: TGTGCCAGCAGTGAACAGACTAGCGGGGGTTGGGAGACCCAGTACTTC; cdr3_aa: CASSEQTSGGWETQYF
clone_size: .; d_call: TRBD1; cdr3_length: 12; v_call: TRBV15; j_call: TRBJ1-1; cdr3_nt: TGTGCCACCAGCAGACCTCAGGGGGATAATTTCTTT; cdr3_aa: CATSRPQGDNFF
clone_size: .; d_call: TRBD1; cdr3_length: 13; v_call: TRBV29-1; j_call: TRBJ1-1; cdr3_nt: TGCAGCGGGACAGGGGCAATGAACACTGAAGCTTTCTTT; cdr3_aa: CSGTGAMNTEAFF
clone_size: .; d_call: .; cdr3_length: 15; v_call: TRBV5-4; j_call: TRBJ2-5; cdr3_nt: TGTGCCAGCAGCCCGTTAATTCAGTACCAAGAGACCCAGTACTTC; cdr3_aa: CASSPLIQYQETQYF
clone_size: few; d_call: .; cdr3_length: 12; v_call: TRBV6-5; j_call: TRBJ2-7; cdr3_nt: TGTGCCAGCAGTTACGCCGAGGGCGAGCAGTACTTC; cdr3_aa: CASSYAEGEQYF
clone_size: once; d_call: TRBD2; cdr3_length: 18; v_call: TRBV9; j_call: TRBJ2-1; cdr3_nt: TGTGCCAGCAGCGCCGCCGGGACTAGCGGGGTGAAACAGAATGAGCAGTTCTTC; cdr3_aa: CASSAAGTSGVKQNEQFF
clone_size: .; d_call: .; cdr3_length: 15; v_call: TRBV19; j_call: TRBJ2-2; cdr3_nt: TGTGCCAGTAGTATTCGGGGCGATGGCACCGGGGAGCTGTTTTTT; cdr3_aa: CASSIRGDGTGELFF
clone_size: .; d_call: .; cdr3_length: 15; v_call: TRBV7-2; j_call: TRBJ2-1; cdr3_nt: TGTGCCAGCAGCTTAGTAAGGGTGGGGGGGCGTGAGCAGTTCTTC; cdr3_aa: CASSLVRVGGREQFF
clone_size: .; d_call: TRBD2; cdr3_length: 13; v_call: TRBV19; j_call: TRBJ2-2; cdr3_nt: TGTGCCAGTAGTATGGGGGGGGCCGGGGAGCTGTTTTTT; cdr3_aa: CASSMGGAGELFF
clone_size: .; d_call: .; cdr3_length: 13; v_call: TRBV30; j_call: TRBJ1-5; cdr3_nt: TGTGCCTGGAGTGTAGAGAGCAATCAGCCCCAGCATTTT; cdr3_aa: CAWSVESNQPQHF
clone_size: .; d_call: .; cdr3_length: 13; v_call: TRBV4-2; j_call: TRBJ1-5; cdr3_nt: TGTGCCAGCAGCCAAGATCAGCTTCAGCCCCAGCATTTT; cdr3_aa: CASSQDQLQPQHF
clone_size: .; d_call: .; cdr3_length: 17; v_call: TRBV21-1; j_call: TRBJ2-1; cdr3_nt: TGTGCCAGCAGCTTCCCTGCTAGCGGGGGGGGGAACAATGAGCAGTTCTTC; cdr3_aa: CASSFPASGGGNNEQFF
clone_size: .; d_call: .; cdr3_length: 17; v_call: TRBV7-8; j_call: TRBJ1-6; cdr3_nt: TGTGCCAGCAGCTTAGCGCTGGGGGCTCGATATAATTCACCCCTCCACTTT; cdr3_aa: CASSLALGARYNSPLHF
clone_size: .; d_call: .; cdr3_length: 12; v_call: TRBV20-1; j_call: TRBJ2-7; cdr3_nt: TGCAGTGCTAGTCATACTGACTACGAGCAGTACTTC; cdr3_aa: CSASHTDYEQYF